Listed here is a single TCR beta chain. The sample is drawn from a study of T cell clones after liver transplantation. Data came from immunoSEQ multiplex PCR; TCRdb stores just in-frame clones and leaves some out. This sample carries over 45,000 clones, 70% to 75% of them seen once, and the ten largest clones take 9.5% to 10%. The TCR comes from a human patient who received a liver transplant. Some of the T cells may derive from the graft donor. The source material was CD4+ T cells from blood, sampled roughly 55 months after liver transplant.

CDR3 region: CASSGRDSDSPLHF. CDR3 in DNA: TGTGCCAGCAGTGGCCGGGACAGCGATTCACCCCTCCACTTT. The J gene is TRBJ1-6, the V gene TRBV6-1; 7 bases map to TRBD1. V dropped 4 bases and J dropped 8; count of bases not matched to a gene: 5. The germline gives CDR1 MNHNS, CDR2 SASEGT. The CDR3 runs to 14 residues.